The 25 T cell receptor beta chains reported below all come from one sample, sequenced in a study of blood T cell repertoires in COVID-19. The method was immunoSEQ multiplex PCR; TCRdb's version includes in-frame clones alone and lacks a portion of them. The sample records about 160,000 clones, approximately 86% being singletons. Sequences were obtained from PBMCs or T cells enriched from blood (not recorded which). The receptors here all came from a man aged 55 to 70 who had recovered from COVID-19.

This chain joins TRBV27 and TRBJ2-1; no reliable D call. Trimming removed 3 bases from V and 7 bases from J, with 13 bases in between. CDR1 MNHEY and CDR2 SMNVEV come from the germline V gene (reference sequence). The CDR3 has 14 amino acids. The CDR3, as DNA: TGTGCCAGCAGTTTCTCCCTAGGATCAAATGAGCAGTTCTTC. It encodes CASSFSLGSNEQFF.

V is TRBV27 and J is TRBJ2-1; the D gene is possibly TRBD2 (5 bases). CDR1 is MNHEY, CDR2 SMNVEV, per germline (reference sequence). CDR3 length equals 13 residues. Trimming removed 7 bases at V and 0 bases at J, with 7 bases between. CDR3 sequence reads: CASKRDSYNEQFF. The DNA for the CDR3 is TGTGCCAGCAAACGGGACTCCTACAATGAGCAGTTCTTC.

The J gene is TRBJ1-2, the V gene TRBV24-1; unclear D gene. Germline V gene lookup returns CDR1 KGHDR and CDR2 SFDVKD. CDR3 size: 12 residues. The V and J ends lost 5 bases and 3 bases respectively, with 6 bases between them. In DNA, the CDR3 is TGTGCCACCAGTGTCGGGGACTATGGCTACACCTTC. Amino acids: CATSVGDYGYTF.

The J gene is TRBJ1-2, the V gene TRBV7-2, with 9 bases lining up with TRBD1. Germline trimming cut 5 bases from V and 0 bases from J; bases unmatched to any gene: 4. CDR1 and CDR2 from the germline V gene are SGHTA and FQGNSA. CDR3 length equals 15 residues. The CDR3 DNA is TGTGCCAGCAGCGTCCGGGACAGGGCTAACTATGGCTACACCTTC. Translating gives CASSVRDRANYGYTF.

The chain carries TRBV4-2 and TRBJ2-1; TRBD2 matches 9 bases. The CDR3 runs to 19 residues. V lost 0 bases to trimming and J lost 8 bases; unmatched junction nucleotides: 17. Germline values: CDR1 LGHNA, CDR2 YNFKEQ. CDR3 sequence: CASSQDRSSGSMGSDEQFF. The CDR3, as DNA: TGTGCCAGCAGCCAAGATAGGAGTAGCGGGAGCATGGGGTCAGATGAGCAGTTCTTC.

The chain links TRBV5-1 to TRBJ2-1, with 7 positions matching TRBD1. CDR1 and CDR2 (germline): SGHRS, YFSETQ. This CDR3 has 15 residues. J was trimmed by 4 bases and V by 0 bases; bases with no gene match: 4. CDR3 coding DNA: TGCGCCAGCAGCTTGGCCCCCAGGGGGTACAATGAGCAGTTCTTC. Translation: CASSLAPRGYNEQFF.

The gene calls are TRBV28 and TRBJ2-5; 9 nucleotides line up with TRBD1. Germline loops: CDR1 MDHEN, CDR2 SYDVKM. J gave up 4 bases and V 5 bases, and 5 bases lay outside the gene matches. The CDR3 totals 14 residues. The DNA of the CDR3 is TGTGCCAGCAGTCGTACAGGGGGCGGAGAGACCCAGTACTTC. It translates to CASSRTGGGETQYF.

This chain uses TRBV28 with TRBJ1-6, with D unresolved. There are 13 residues in the CDR3. Trimming left V 6 bases short and J 9 bases short, with 12 bases between. The germline V gene has CDR1 MDHEN and CDR2 SYDVKM. The CDR3 spells CASRTQTGSPLHF. The CDR3, as DNA: TGTGCCAGCAGGACCCAGACGGGTTCACCCCTCCACTTT.

The sample holds a few counts of this clone. The chain combines TRBV19 with TRBJ1-5; 10 nucleotides match TRBD1. The CDR3 runs 17 residues. Germline CDR1 reads LNHDA; CDR2 reads SQIVND (reference sequence). J gave up 0 bases and V 7 bases, and 9 bases lay outside the gene matches. The CDR3 sequence is CASKYGTGEISNQPQHF. In DNA, the CDR3 is TGTGCCAGTAAATATGGGACAGGGGAGATTAGCAATCAGCCCCAGCATTTT.

The J gene is TRBJ2-7, the V gene TRBV2, with D unclear. Trimming pared 7 bases from V and 4 bases from J, leaving 8 bases between. Germline CDR1 is SNHLY and CDR2 is FYNNEI. This CDR3 spans 11 amino acids. The CDR3 DNA sequence: TGTGCCAGCAATCAGGAATACGAGCAGTACTTC. It translates to CASNQEYEQYF.

About this clone itself: At one boundary the junction diverges from the germline segment, which might be a read error. The chain carries TRBV20-1 and TRBJ2-7; no definite D call. Germline lookup yields CDR1 DFQATT and CDR2 SNEGSKA (reference sequence). The CDR3 spans 13 residues. CDR3 protein: CSASQEHSYEQHF. Here the CDR3 DNA reads TGCAGTGCTAGTCAGGAACACTCCTACGAGCAGCACTTC.

J is TRBJ2-7 and V is TRBV18, with 10 bases identical to TRBD2. Germline V lookup: CDR1 KGHSH, CDR2 LQKENI. This CDR3 is built from 15 residues. V shed 2 bases, J shed 3 bases, and the junction held 4 bases outside the gene matches. The CDR3 here is CASSPGRTSGYEQYF. The DNA for the CDR3 is TGTGCCAGCTCACCAGGAAGGACTAGCGGCTACGAGCAGTACTTC.

The chain joins TRBV5-6 to TRBJ2-2; 8 nucleotides agree with TRBD2. The CDR3 is 14 residues long. The germline gives CDR1 SGHDT, CDR2 YYEEEE. Trimming cost V 10 bases and J 7 bases; bases outside gene matches: 12. This CDR3 is CAGHEAGAVGELFF. CDR3 nucleotides: TGTGCCGGACATGAAGCGGGGGCAGTCGGGGAGCTGTTTTTT.

This chain connects TRBV19 to TRBJ2-3, with TRBD2 matching over 9 bases. V trimming: 0 bases; J trimming: 5 bases; junction bases outside the gene matches: 6. The CDR3 spans 16 residues. Germline CDR1 is LNHDA and CDR2 is SQIVND (reference sequence). The CDR3, as DNA: TGTGCCAGTAGTATAGACCCTCGCGGGAGGGTAGATACGCAGTATTTT. Residues: CASSIDPRGRVDTQYF.

The J gene is TRBJ1-6, the V gene TRBV29-1, with TRBD1 matching over 9 bases. The CDR3 runs to 13 residues. CDR1 is SQVTM, CDR2 ANQGSEA, per germline. The J segment lost 5 bases and the V segment lost 4 bases, leaving 0 bases of the junction unmatched. CDR3 nucleotides: TGCAGCGTTGGGGACAGGGATAATTCACCCCTCCACTTT. This translates into CSVGDRDNSPLHF.

V and J are TRBV5-6 and TRBJ2-5; 7 bases map to TRBD2. The V gene end was trimmed by 0 bases and the J gene end by 2 bases; junction bases not matched to a gene: 10. The CDR3 consists of 17 residues. CDR1 SGHDT and CDR2 YYEEEE come from the germline V gene. The CDR3 bases are TGTGCCAGCAGCTTGGGTATGGGCGGGGGTTATCAAGAGACCCAGTACTTC. This sequence encodes CASSLGMGGGYQETQYF.

This clone was seen more than once but under ten times. The chain has TRBV6-6 and TRBJ1-5; D call uncertain. This CDR3 comprises 15 residues. Germline V lookup: CDR1 MNHNY, CDR2 SVGAGI (reference sequence). With 0 bases removed from V and 2 bases from J, the gap between germline ends came to 8 bases. The CDR3 nucleotides read TGTGCCAGCAGTTACTCGAGGCTGGGCAATCAGCCCCAGCATTTT. This gives the protein CASSYSRLGNQPQHF.

This chain connects TRBV7-6 to TRBJ2-3, with 8 bases matching TRBD2. CDR3 length: 17 amino acids. Germline V CDR1 and CDR2: SGHVS, FNYEAQ. After removal of 5 bases from V and 2 bases from J, the junction contained 12 bases not matched to a gene. CDR3 in amino acids: CASSPPGSGGDTDTQYF. CDR3 bases: TGTGCCAGCAGCCCTCCCGGATCGGGAGGGGACACAGATACGCAGTATTTT.

The chain joins TRBV28 to TRBJ1-1, with TRBD1 matching 8 bases. The CDR3 contains 12 residues. Germline V CDR1 and CDR2: MDHEN, SYDVKM. V was clipped by 6 bases and J by 7 bases; unmatched bases: 4. The chain's CDR3 is CASSPGQDEAFF. The CDR3 DNA is TGTGCCAGCAGCCCGGGACAGGATGAAGCTTTCTTT.

The chain employs TRBV7-6 and TRBJ2-2; possible D gene TRBD2, 5 bases. V dropped 1 base and J dropped 8 bases, with 14 bases sitting between them. The CDR3 runs to 15 residues. Germline V lookup: CDR1 SGHVS, CDR2 FNYEAQ. The CDR3, as DNA: TGTGCCAGCAGCTTAGTCGGTAGCGCCGGTGGGGAGCTGTTTTTT. Translation gives CASSLVGSAGGELFF.

CDR3: CASLGLAANEQFF. The DNA for the CDR3 is TGTGCCAGCCTTGGACTAGCTGCCAATGAGCAGTTCTTC. J is TRBJ2-1 and V is TRBV28, with TRBD2 matching 8 bases. Germline trimming cut 8 bases from V and 6 bases from J; bases unmatched to any gene: 6. The CDR3 has 13 residues. In germline, CDR1 is MDHEN, CDR2 SYDVKM.

CDR3 protein: CASSDSGGGPYEQYF. The CDR3 DNA reads TGTGCCAGTAGTGATTCTGGCGGGGGGCCCTACGAGCAGTACTTC. The chain uses TRBV19 and TRBJ2-7, with 8 bases lining up with TRBD2. The V segment lost 5 bases and the J segment 2 bases; nucleotides outside the gene matches: 8. This CDR3 is built from 15 residues. Germline V gene lookup returns CDR1 LNHDA and CDR2 SQIVND (reference sequence).

The V and J genes are TRBV28 and TRBJ1-1; TRBD1 matches at 9 bases. The CDR3 contains 15 residues. With V trimmed by 3 bases and J by 5 bases, 7 bases remained unmatched. Germline loops: CDR1 MDHEN, CDR2 SYDVKM. DNA of the CDR3: TGTGCCAGCAGTTTGGGGGACAGGGTTGGGACTGAAGCTTTCTTT. This translates into CASSLGDRVGTEAFF.

This clone has more than one count but fewer than ten. The V call is TRBV7-2, the J call TRBJ2-1, with a weak D call TRBD2 (6 bases). V was clipped by 7 bases and J by 5 bases, with 21 bases between them. The CDR3 is 16 residues long. Germline values: CDR1 SGHTA, CDR2 FQGNSA. The CDR3 bases are TGTGCCAGCACGCCGGGGCGGGGAGGATCCCACAATGAGCAGTTCTTC. This gives the protein CASTPGRGGSHNEQFF.

This clone was detected a few times. The CDR3: CASKIAGYTEAFF. CDR3 bases: TGTGCCAGCAAAATAGCGGGGTACACTGAAGCTTTCTTT. The rearrangement links TRBV27 to TRBJ1-1; D unclear. Per the germline V gene, CDR1 is MNHEY and CDR2 is SMNVEV (reference sequence). The CDR3 loop spans 13 amino acids. V lost 7 bases, J lost 3 bases, and 12 bases lay in between.